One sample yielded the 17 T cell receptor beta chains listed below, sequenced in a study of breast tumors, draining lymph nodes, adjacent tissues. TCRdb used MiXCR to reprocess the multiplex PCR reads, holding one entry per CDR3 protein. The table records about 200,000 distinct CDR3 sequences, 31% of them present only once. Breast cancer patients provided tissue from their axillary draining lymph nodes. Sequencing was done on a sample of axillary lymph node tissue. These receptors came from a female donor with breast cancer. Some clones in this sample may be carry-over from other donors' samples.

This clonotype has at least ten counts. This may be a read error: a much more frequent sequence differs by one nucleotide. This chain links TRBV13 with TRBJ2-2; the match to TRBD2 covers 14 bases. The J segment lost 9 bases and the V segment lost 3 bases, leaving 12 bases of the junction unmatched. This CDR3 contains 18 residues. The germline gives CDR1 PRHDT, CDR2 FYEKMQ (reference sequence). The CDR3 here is CASSFLPRLAGGMRELFF. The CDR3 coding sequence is TGTGCCAGCAGCTTTCTCCCTCGACTAGCGGGAGGGATGCGGGAGCTGTTTTTT.

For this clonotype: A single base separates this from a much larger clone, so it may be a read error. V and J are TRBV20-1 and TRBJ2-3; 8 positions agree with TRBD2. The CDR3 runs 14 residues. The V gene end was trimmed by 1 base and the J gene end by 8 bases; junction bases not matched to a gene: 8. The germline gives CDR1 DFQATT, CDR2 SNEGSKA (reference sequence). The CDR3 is CSARVGTRTSTQYF. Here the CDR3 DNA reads TGCAGTGCTAGAGTTGGGACTAGAACCTCTACGCAGTATTTT.

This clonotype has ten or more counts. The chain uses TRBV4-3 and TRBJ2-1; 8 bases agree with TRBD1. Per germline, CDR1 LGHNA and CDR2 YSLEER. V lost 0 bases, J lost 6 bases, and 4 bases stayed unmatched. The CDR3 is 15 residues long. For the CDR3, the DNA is TGCGCCAGCAGCCAAGAAGGGACAGGAGCCAATGAGCAGTTCTTC. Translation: CASSQEGTGANEQFF.

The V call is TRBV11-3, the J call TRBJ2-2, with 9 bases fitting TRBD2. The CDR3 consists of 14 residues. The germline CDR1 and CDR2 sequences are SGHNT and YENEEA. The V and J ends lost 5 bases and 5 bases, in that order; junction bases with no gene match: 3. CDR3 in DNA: TGTGCCAGCAGCCTTAGCGGGAGTACCGGGGAGCTGTTTTTT. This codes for CASSLSGSTGELFF.

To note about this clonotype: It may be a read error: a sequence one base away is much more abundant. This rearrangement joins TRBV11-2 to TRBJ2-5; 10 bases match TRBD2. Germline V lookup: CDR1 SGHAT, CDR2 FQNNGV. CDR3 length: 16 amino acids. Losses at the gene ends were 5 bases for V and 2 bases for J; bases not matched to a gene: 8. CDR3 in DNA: TGTGCCAGCAGCCGCGGACTAGCGGCAATACAAGAGACCCAGTACTTC. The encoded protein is CASSRGLAAIQETQYF.

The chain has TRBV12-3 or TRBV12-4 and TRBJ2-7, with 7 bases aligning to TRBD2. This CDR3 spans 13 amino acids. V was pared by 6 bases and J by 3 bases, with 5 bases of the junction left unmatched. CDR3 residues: CASRPTGGYEQYF. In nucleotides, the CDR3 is TGTGCCAGCAGACCCACGGGGGGCTACGAGCAGTACTTC.

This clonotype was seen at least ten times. As DNA, the CDR3 is TGTGCCACCAGTGATTTGAGGGGGGGTCCAAACAATGAGCAGTTCTTC. Amino acid sequence: CATSDLRGGPNNEQFF. The chain employs TRBV24-1 and TRBJ2-1; TRBD2 is a possible D gene (7 bases). The CDR3 totals 16 residues. The germline V gene encodes CDR1 KGHDR and CDR2 SFDVKD. V was pared by 0 bases and J by 5 bases, with 13 bases between.

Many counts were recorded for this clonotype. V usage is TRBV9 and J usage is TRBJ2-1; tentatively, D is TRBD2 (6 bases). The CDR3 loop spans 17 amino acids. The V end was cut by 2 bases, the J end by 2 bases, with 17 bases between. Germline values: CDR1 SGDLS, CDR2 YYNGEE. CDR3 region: CASSVLPGSPTYNEQFF. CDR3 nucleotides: TGTGCCAGCAGCGTTTTACCCGGGAGCCCGACCTACAATGAGCAGTTCTTC.

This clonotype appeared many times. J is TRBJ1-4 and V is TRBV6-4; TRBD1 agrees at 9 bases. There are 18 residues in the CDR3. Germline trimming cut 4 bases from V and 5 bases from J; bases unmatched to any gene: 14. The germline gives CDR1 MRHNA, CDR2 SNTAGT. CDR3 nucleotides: TGTGCCAGCAGTGGGCCCCACAGGGGGCCCTTCGAAAATGAAAAACTGTTTTTT. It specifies CASSGPHRGPFENEKLFF.

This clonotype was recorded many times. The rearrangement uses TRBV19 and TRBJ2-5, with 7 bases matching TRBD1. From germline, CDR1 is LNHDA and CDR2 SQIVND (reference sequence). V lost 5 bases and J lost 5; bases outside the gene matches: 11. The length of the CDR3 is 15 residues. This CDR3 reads CASSLKGGAWETQYF. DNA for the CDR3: TGTGCCAGTAGTTTGAAAGGGGGCGCGTGGGAGACCCAGTACTTC.

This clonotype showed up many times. CDR3 in DNA: TGTGCCAGCGGAGGTCTAGCGGTAAACACCGGGGAGCTGTTTTTT. As protein: CASGGLAVNTGELFF. The chain carries TRBV2 and TRBJ2-2; TRBD2 matches 7 bases. Germline V gene sequence: CDR1 SNHLY, CDR2 FYNNEI. The CDR3 covers 15 residues. With V trimmed by 8 bases and J by 2 bases, 8 bases remained unmatched.

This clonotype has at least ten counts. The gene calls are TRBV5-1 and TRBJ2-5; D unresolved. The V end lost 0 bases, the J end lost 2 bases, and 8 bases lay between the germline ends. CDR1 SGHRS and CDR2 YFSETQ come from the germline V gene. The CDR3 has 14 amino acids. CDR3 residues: CASSLGTEQETQYF. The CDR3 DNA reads TGCGCCAGCAGCTTGGGTACTGAACAAGAGACCCAGTACTTC.

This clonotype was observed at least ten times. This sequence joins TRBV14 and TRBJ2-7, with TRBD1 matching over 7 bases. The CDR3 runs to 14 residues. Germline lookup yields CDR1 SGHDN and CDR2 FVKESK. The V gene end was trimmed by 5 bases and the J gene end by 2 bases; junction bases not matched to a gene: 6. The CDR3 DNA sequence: TGTGCCAGCAGCTACACGAGGGGGCCCTACGAGCAGTACTTC. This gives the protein CASSYTRGPYEQYF.

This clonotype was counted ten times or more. DNA of the CDR3: TGTGCCAGCAGCTTAAGGGGACTAGCCTACACAGATACGCAGTATTTT. Its protein product is CASSLRGLAYTDTQYF. V usage is TRBV7-9 and J usage is TRBJ2-3; 9 nucleotides agree with TRBD2. The trim removed 2 bases at V and 2 bases at J, leaving 5 bases unmatched. The CDR3 is made up of 16 amino acids. Germline-derived CDR1 and CDR2 are SEHNR and FQNEAQ (reference sequence).

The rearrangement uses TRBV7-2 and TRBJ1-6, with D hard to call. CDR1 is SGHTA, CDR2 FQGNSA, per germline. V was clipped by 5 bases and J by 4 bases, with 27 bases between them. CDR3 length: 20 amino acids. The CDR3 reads CASSPGLATYDEQYNSPLHF. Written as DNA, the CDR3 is TGTGCCAGCAGCCCCGGTCTAGCGACCTACGATGAGCAGTATAATTCACCCCTCCACTTT.

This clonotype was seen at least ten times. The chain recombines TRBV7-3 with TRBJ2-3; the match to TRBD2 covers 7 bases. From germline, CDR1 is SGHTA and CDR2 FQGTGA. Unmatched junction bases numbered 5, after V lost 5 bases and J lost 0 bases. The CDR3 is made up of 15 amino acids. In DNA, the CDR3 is TGTGCCAGCAGCCCGGGACTACTAAGCACAGATACGCAGTATTTT. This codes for CASSPGLLSTDTQYF.

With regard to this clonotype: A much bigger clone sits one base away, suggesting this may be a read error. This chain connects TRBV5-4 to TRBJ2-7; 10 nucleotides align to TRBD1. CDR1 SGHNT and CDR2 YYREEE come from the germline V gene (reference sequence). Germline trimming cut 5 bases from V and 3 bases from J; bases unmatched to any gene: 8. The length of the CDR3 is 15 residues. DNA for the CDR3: TGTGCCAGCAGTTCCGGGACAGGGGACCTCTACGAGCAGTACTTC. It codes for CASSSGTGDLYEQYF.